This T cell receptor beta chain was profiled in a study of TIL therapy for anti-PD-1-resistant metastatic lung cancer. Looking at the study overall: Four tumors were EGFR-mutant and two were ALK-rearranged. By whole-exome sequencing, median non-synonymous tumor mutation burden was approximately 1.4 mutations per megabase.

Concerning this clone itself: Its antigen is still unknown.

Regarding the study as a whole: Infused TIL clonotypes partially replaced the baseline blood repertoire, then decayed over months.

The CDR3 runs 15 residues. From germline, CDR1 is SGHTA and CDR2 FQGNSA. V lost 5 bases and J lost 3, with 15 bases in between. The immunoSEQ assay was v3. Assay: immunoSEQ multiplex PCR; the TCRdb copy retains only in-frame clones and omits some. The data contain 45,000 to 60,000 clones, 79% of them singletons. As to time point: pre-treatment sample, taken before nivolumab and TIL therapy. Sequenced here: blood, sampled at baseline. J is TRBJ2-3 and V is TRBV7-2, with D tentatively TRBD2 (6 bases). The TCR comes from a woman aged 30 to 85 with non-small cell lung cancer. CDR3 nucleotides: TGTGCCAGCAGCCCCCGTCCGGGGGTAACAGATACGCAGTATTTT. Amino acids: CASSPRPGVTDTQYF.